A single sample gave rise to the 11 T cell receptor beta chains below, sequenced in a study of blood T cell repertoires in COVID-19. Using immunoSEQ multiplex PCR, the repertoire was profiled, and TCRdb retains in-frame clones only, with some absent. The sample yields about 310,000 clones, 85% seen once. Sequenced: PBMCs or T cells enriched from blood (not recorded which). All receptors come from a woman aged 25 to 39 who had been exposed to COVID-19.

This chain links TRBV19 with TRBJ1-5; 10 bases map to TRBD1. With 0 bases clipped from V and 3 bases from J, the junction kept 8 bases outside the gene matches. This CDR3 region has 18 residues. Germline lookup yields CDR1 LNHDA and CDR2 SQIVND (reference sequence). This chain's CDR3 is CASSIDSGTGVFNQPQHF. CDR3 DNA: TGTGCCAGTAGTATAGATTCGGGGACAGGGGTATTCAATCAGCCCCAGCATTTT.

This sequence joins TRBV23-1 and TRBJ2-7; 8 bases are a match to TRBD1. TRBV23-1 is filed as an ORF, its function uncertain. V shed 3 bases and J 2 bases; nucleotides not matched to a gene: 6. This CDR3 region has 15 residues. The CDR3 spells CASSQDRERTYEQYF. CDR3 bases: TGCGCCAGCAGTCAGGACAGGGAGAGGACCTACGAGCAGTACTTC.

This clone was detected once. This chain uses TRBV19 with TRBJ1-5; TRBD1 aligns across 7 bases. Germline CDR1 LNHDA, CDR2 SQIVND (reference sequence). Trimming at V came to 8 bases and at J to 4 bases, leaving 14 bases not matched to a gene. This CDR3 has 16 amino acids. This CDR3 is CASGRSGDRINQPQHF. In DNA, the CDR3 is TGTGCCAGTGGTAGGTCAGGGGACAGAATAAATCAGCCCCAGCATTTT.

The CDR3 reads CASSIDRGFNYGYTF. The CDR3 DNA sequence: TGTGCCAGCAGCATCGACAGGGGGTTTAACTATGGCTACACCTTC. The V gene is TRBV7-2, the J gene TRBJ1-2; 9 nucleotides line up with TRBD1. The CDR3 has 15 amino acids. V gave up 5 bases and J gave up 1 base; unmatched junction bases: 5. Germline values: CDR1 SGHTA, CDR2 FQGNSA.

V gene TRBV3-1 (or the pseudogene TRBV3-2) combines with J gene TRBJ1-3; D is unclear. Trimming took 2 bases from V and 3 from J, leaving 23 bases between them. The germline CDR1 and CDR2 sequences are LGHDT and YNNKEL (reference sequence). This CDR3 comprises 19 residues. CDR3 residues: CASSQRLKALQRSGNTIYF. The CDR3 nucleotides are TGTGCCAGCAGCCAACGGCTTAAAGCACTTCAAAGGAGTGGAAACACCATATATTTT.

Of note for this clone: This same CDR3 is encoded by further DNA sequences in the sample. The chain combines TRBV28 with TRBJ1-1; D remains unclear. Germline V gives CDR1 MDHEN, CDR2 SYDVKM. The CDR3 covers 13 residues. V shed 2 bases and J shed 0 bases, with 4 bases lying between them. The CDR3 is CASSLTVNTEAFF. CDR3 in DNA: TGTGCCAGCAGTTTAACGGTGAACACTGAAGCTTTCTTT.

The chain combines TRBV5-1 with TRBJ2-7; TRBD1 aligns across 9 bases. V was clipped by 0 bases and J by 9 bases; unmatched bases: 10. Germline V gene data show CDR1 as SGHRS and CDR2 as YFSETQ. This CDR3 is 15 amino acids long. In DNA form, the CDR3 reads TGCGCCAGCAGCTTGGAGTCGGACAGGGGCTTGGGGCAGTACTTC. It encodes CASSLESDRGLGQYF.

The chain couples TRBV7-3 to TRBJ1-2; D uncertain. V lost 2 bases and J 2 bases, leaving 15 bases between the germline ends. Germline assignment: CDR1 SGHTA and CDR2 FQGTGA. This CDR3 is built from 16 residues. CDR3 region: CASSLQQLKPNYGYTF. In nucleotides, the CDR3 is TGTGCCAGCAGCTTACAACAGCTTAAACCCAACTATGGCTACACCTTC.

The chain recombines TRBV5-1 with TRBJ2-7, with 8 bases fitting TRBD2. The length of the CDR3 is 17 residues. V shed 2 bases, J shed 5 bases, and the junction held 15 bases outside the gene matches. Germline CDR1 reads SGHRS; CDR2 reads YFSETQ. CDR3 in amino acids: CASSLEYPGGPRDEQYF. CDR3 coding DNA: TGCGCCAGCAGCTTAGAATATCCGGGAGGGCCCAGGGACGAGCAGTACTTC.

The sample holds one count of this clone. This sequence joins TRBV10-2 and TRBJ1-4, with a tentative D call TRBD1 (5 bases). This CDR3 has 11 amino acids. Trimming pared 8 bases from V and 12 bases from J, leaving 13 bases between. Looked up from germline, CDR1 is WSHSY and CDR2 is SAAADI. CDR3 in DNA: TGCGCCAGCCGGGACTCAAGACAACTGTTTTTT. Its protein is CASRDSRQLFF.

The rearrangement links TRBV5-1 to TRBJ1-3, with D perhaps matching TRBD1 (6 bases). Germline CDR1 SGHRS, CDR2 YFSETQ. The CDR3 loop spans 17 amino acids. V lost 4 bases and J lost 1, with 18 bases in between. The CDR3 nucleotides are TGCGCCAGCAGCCGTAACGGGGGGCGAGGATCTGGAAACACCATATATTTT. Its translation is CASSRNGGRGSGNTIYF.